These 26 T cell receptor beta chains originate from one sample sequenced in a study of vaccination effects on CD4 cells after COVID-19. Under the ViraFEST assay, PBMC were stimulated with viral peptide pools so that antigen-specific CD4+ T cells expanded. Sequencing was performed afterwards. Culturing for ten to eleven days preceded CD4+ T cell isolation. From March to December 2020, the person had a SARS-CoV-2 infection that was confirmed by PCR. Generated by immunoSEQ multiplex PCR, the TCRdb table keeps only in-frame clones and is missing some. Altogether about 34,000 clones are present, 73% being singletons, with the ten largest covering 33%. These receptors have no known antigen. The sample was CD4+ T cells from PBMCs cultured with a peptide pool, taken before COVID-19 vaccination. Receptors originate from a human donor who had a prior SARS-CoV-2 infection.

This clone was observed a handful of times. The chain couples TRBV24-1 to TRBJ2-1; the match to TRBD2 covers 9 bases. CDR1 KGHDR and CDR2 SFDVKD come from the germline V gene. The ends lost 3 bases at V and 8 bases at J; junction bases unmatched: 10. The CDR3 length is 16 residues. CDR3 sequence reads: CATSDGGGRAWDEQFF. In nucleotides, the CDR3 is TGTGCCACCAGTGATGGGGGCGGGAGGGCCTGGGATGAGCAGTTCTTC.

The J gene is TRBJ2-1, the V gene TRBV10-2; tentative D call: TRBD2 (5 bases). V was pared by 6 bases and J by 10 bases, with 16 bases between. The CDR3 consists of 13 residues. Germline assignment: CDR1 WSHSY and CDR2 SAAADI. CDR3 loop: CASRLATVNEQFF. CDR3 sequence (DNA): TGCGCCAGCAGGCTAGCTACTGTAAACGAGCAGTTCTTC.

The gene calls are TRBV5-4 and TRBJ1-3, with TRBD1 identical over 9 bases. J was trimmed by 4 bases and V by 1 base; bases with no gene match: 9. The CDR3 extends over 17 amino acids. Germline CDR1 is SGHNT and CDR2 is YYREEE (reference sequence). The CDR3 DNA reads TGTGCCAGCAGCTTGATTCAAACAGGGGGCTTGGGAAACACCATATATTTT. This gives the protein CASSLIQTGGLGNTIYF.

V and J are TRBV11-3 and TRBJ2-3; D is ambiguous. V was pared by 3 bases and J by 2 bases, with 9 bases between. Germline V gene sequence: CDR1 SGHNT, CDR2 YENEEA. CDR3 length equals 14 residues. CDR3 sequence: CASSFGEITDTQYF. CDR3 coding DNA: TGTGCCAGCAGCTTCGGAGAGATCACAGATACGCAGTATTTT.

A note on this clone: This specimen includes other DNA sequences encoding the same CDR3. The DNA of the CDR3 is TGTGCCAGCAGCTTAGGTCCTGGAAACACTGAAGCTTTCTTT. This translates into CASSLGPGNTEAFF. This chain uses TRBV7-3 with TRBJ1-1; D not resolved. V lost 2 bases, J lost 2 bases, and 9 bases lay in between. This CDR3 comprises 14 residues. CDR1 is SGHTA, CDR2 FQGTGA, per germline.

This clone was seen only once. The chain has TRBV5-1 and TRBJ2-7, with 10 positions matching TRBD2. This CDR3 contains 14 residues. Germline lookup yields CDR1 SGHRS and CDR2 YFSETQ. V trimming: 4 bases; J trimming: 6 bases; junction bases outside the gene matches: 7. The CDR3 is CASSLLAGVGEQYF. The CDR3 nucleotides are TGCGCCAGCAGCCTTCTAGCGGGAGTAGGCGAGCAGTACTTC.

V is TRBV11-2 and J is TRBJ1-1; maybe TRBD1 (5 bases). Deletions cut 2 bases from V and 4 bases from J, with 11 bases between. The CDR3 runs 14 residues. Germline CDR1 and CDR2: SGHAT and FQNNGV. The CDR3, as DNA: TGTGCCAGCAGCTTATTCAGGGAGGCCACTGAAGCTTTCTTT. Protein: CASSLFREATEAFF.

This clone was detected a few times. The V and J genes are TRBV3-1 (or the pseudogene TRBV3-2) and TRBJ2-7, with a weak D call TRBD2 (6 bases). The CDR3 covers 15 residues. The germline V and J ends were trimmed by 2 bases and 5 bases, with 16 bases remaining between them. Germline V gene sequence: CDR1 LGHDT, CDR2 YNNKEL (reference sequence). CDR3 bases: TGTGCCAGCAGCCAACTGGGAGGTTCCCTTAACGAGCAGTACTTC. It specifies CASSQLGGSLNEQYF.

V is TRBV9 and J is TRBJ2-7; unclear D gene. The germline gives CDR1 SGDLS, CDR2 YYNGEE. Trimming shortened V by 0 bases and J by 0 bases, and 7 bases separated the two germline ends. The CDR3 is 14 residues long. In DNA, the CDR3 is TGTGCCAGCAGCGTAGGGGTTCACTCCTACGAGCAGTACTTC. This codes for CASSVGVHSYEQYF.

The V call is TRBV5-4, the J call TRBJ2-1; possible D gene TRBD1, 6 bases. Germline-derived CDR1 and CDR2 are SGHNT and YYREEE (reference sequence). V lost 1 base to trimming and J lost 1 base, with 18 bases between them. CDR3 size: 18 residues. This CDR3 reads CASSLRGSWQESYNEQFF. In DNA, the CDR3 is TGTGCCAGCAGCTTGAGGGGGTCGTGGCAGGAGTCCTACAATGAGCAGTTCTTC.

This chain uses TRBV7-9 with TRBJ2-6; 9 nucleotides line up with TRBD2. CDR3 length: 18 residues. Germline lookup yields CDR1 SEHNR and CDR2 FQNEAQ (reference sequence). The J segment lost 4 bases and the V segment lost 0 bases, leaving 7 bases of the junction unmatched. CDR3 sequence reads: CASSLALREGPGANVLTF. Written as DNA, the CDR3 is TGTGCCAGCAGCTTAGCCTTGCGGGAGGGCCCCGGGGCCAACGTCCTGACTTTC.

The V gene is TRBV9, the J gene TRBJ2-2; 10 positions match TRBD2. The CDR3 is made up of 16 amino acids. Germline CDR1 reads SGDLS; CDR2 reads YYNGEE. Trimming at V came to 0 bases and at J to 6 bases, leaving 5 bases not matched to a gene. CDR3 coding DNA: TGTGCCAGCAGCGTAGACCCAGCGGGGGGGGCCGGGGAGCTGTTTTTT. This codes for CASSVDPAGGAGELFF.

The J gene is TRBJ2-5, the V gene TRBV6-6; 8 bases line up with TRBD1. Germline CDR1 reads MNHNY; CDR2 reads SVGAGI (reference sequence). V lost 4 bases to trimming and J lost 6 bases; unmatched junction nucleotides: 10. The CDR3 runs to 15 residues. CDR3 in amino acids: CASSSSGQGTQTQYF. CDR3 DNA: TGTGCCAGCAGTTCCAGTGGACAGGGTACGCAGACCCAGTACTTC.

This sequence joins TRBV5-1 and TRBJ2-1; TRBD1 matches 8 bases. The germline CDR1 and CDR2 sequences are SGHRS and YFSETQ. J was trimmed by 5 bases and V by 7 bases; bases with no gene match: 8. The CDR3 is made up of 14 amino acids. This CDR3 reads CASGWDRPDNEQFF. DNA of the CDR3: TGCGCCAGCGGATGGGACAGGCCCGACAATGAGCAGTTCTTC.

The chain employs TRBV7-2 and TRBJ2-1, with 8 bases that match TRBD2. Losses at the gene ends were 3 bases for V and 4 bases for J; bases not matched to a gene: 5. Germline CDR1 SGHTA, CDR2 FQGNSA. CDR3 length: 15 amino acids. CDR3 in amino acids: CASSFTSGQYNEQFF. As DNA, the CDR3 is TGTGCCAGCAGCTTTACTAGCGGTCAATACAATGAGCAGTTCTTC.

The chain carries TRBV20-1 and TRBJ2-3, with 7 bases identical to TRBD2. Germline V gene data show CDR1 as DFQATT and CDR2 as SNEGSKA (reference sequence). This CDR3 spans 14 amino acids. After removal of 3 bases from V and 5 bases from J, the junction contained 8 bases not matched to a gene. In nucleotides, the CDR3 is TGCAGTGCTAGTAAGGCGGGAGTAGAAGATACGCAGTATTTT. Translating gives CSASKAGVEDTQYF.

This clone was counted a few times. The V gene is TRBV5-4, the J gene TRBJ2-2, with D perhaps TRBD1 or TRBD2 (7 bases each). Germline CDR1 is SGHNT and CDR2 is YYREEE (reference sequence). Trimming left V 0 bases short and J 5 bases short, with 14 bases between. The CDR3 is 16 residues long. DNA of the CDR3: TGTGCCAGCAGCTTGGCTGCAGGGGGGGGGACCGGGGAGCTGTTTTTT. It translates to CASSLAAGGGTGELFF.

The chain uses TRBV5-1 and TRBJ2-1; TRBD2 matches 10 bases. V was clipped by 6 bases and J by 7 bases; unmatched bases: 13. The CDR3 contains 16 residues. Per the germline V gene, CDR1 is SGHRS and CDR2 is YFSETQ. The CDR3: CASTFLAGDVLNEQFF. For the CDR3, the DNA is TGCGCCAGCACCTTTCTAGCGGGAGATGTCCTTAATGAGCAGTTCTTC.

The CDR3 protein is CASIEDSGNTIYF. The CDR3 region has the DNA TGTGCCAGTATCGAGGACTCTGGAAACACCATATATTTT. The chain combines TRBV19 with TRBJ1-3; D is uncertain. Trimming cost V 7 bases and J 0 bases, with 7 bases left between them. CDR3 length equals 13 residues. The V gene's germline CDR1 is LNHDA and CDR2 SQIVND (reference sequence).

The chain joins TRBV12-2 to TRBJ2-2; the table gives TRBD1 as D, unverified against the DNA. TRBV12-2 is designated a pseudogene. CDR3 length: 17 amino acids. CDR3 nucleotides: TGTGCAAGTCGCTTAGCGGTAAGGACAGGGAACACCGGGGAGCTGTTTTTT. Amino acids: CASRLAVRTGNTGELFF.

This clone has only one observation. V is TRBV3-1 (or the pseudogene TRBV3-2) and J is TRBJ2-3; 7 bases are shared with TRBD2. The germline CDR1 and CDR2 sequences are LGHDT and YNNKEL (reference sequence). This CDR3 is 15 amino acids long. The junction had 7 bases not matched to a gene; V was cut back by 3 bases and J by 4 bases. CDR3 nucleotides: TGTGCCAGCAGCCATGGACTAGGCTCCCCAGATACGCAGTATTTT. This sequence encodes CASSHGLGSPDTQYF.

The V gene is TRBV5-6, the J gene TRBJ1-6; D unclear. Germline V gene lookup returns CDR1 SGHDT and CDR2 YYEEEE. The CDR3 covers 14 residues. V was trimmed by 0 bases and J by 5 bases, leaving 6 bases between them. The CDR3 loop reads CASSLVRHNSPLHF. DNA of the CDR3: TGTGCCAGCAGCTTGGTGAGGCATAATTCACCCCTCCACTTT.

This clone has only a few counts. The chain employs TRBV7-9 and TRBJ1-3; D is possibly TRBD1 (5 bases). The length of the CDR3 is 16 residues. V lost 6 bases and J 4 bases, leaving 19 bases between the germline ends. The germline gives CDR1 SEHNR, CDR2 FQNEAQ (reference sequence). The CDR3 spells CASSPGGTSIGNTIYF. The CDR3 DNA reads TGTGCCAGCAGTCCAGGCGGGACCTCAATCGGAAACACCATATATTTT.

This chain's CDR3 is CASSPTHRQGLRETQYF. The CDR3 coding sequence is TGTGCCAGTAGTCCTACGCACCGACAGGGGTTAAGAGAGACCCAGTACTTC. The V call is TRBV19, the J call TRBJ2-5; 8 bases are shared with TRBD1. Germline CDR1 and CDR2: LNHDA and SQIVND (reference sequence). The CDR3 covers 17 residues. V lost 5 bases to trimming and J lost 4 bases; unmatched junction nucleotides: 15.

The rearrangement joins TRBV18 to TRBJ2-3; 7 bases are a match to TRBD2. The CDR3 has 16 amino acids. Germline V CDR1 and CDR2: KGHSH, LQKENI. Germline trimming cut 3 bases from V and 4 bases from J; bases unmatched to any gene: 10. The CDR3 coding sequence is TGTGCCAGCTCACCTAGGGCATCGGGGGGAGCAGATACGCAGTATTTT. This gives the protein CASSPRASGGADTQYF.

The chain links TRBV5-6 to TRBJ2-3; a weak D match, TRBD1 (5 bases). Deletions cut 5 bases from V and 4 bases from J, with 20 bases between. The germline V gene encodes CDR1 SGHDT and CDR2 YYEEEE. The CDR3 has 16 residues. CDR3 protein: CASRPLAQGSADTQYF. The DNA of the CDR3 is TGTGCCAGCAGGCCCCTGGCCCAGGGATCTGCAGATACGCAGTATTTT.